This is a list of T cell receptor beta chains from one sample in a study of blood T cells in healthy people across ages. TCRdb re-analysed the 5' RACE reads in MiXCR, keeping a single row per CDR3 protein. This table holds 1.8 million or so distinct CDR3 sequences, 30% to 40% found once. Input material: blood. The receptors derive from a human donor in good health. Each CDR3 is given with its conserved first and last residue. The D gene is left open where the match is weak. Only part of the rows carry a size: once, few, many, or a class if the clone is expanded.

.	.	TRBV20-1	TRBJ1-5	TGCAGTGCTAGTAGAGGGGTGGCTAATCAGCCCCAGCATTTT	CSASRGVANQPQHF
.	.	TRBV9	TRBJ2-7	TGTGCCAGCAGCAGAGGGGCCTCGATCTACAATGAGCAGTACTTC	CASSRGASIYNEQYF
.	.	TRBV2	TRBJ2-3	TGTGCCAGCCATTGGGGCACAGATACGCAGTATTTT	CASHWGTDTQYF
few	.	TRBV20-1	TRBJ1-1	TGCAGTTCGGAGGCGGCGGATGTAGTAACTGAAGCTTTCTTT	CSSEAADVVTEAFF
.	.	TRBV7-3	TRBJ2-3	TGTGCCAGCAGTCGGTTAGCAATGGGCACAGATACGCAGTATTTT	CASSRLAMGTDTQYF
few	TRBD2	TRBV12-5	TRBJ2-3	TGTGCTAGTGGTTTGGATCTAGCGGGAGGCGATACGCAGTATTTT	CASGLDLAGGDTQYF
many	.	TRBV9	TRBJ2-7	TGTGCCAGCAGCGTAGGGGCAGGTAGCTCCTACGAGCAGTACTTC	CASSVGAGSSYEQYF
few	.	TRBV6-2/TRBV6-3	TRBJ1-5	TGTGCCAGCAGTTCCTGGGGGGCTACGAGCAATCAGCCCCAGCATTTT	CASSSWGATSNQPQHF
.	.	TRBV18	TRBJ2-7	TGTGCCAACTCACCATCGGCCGGATCCTACGAGCAGTACTTC	CANSPSAGSYEQYF
few	TRBD1	TRBV9	TRBJ1-4	TGTGCCAGCAGCCCATACCCCGGGACAGGGGGATTTGAAAAACTGTTTTTT	CASSPYPGTGGFEKLFF
.	.	TRBV29-1	TRBJ1-1	TGCAGCGTTGACGGGGTGACGTCTGAAGCTTTCTTT	CSVDGVTSEAFF
.	.	TRBV6-2/TRBV6-3	TRBJ1-2	TGTGCCAGCAGCCAAGGAGGGGGGGCAGCGTTCTATGGCTACACCTTC	CASSQGGGAAFYGYTF
few	.	TRBV27	TRBJ2-3	TGTGCCAGCAGTTCCTATTCCCGGGGCCCCCAGAGGGATACGCAGTATTTT	CASSSYSRGPQRDTQYF
.	.	TRBV29-1	TRBJ2-7	TGCAGCGTTGAAGGTGAGGGCAGTACCTACGAGCAGTACTTC	CSVEGEGSTYEQYF
.	.	TRBV7-2	TRBJ1-5	TGTACCAGCTCCAAAGGCGGGGGGACCGGGCAGCCCCAGCATTTT	CTSSKGGGTGQPQHF
.	TRBD1	TRBV7-2	TRBJ1-2	TGTGCCAGCAGCTTCGCACAGGGGAATGGCTACACCTTC	CASSFAQGNGYTF
.	TRBD1	TRBV4-2	TRBJ2-5	TGTGCCAGCAGCCAAAGTCAGGGGGCCGAGACCCAGTACTTC	CASSQSQGAETQYF
once	.	TRBV6-2/TRBV6-3	TRBJ1-1	TGTGCCAGCAGTTACGACGGATACATGAACACTGAAGCTTTCTTT	CASSYDGYMNTEAFF
.	.	TRBV20-1	TRBJ1-2	TGCAGTCCGAGGCGGGACTCTCTCTATGGCTACACCTTC	CSPRRDSLYGYTF
many	.	TRBV29-1	TRBJ2-5	TGCAGCGTAAGGACTACAGAAGAGACCCAGTACTTC	CSVRTTEETQYF